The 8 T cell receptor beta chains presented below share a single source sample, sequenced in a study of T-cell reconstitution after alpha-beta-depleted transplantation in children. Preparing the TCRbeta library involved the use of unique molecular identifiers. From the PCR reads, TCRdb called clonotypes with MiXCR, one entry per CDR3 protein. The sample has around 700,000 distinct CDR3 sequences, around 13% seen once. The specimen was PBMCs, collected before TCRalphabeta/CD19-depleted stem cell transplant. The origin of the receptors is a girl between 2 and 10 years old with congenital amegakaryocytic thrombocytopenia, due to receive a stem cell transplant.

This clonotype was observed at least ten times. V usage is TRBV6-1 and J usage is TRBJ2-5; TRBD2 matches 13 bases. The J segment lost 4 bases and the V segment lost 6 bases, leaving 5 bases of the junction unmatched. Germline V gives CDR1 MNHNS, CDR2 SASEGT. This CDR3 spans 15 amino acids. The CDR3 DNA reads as TGTGCCAGCAGGGGACTAGCGGGATTGGTAGAGACCCAGTACTTC. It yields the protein CASRGLAGLVETQYF.

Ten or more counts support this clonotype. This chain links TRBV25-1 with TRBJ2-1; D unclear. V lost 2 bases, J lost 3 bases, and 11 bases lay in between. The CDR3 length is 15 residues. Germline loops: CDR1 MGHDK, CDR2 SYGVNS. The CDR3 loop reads CASSEVGLSYNEQFF. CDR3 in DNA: TGTGCCAGCAGTGAAGTGGGGTTAAGCTACAATGAGCAGTTCTTC. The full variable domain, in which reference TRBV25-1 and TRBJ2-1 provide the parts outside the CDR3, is EADIYQTPRYLVIGTGKKITLECSQTMGHDKMYWYQQDPGMELHLIHYSYGVNSTEKGDLSSESTVSRIRTEHFPLTLESARPSHTSQYLCASSEVGLSYNEQFFGPGTRLTVL.

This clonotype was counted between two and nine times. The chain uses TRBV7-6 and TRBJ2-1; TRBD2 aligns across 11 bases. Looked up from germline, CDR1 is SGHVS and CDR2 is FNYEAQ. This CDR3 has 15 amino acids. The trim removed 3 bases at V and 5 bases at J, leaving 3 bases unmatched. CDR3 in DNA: TGTGCCAGCAGCTTGGCTAGCGGGAGGCACAATGAGCAGTTCTTC. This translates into CASSLASGRHNEQFF.

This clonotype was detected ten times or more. In nucleotides, the CDR3 is TGTGCCAGCAGTTTCGTTGGCGGTGCCTACAATGAGCAGTTCTTC. Translation: CASSFVGGAYNEQFF. The rearrangement joins TRBV12-3 or TRBV12-4 to TRBJ2-1; no firm D call. The CDR3 has 15 amino acids. The V end was cut by 3 bases, the J end by 2 bases, with 11 bases between.

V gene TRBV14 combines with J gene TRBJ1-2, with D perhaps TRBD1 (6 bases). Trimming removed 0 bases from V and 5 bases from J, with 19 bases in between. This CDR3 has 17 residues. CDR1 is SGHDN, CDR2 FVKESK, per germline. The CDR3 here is CASSQDRQGPTLYGYTF. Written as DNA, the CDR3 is TGTGCCAGCAGCCAAGATCGTCAGGGGCCCACCTTATATGGCTACACCTTC.

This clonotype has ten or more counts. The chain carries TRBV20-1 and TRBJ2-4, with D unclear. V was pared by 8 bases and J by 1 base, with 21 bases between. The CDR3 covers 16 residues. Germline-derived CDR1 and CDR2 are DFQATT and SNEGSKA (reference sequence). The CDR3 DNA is TGCAGTCCCTATAGGCCAGGAAAATTTGCCAAAAACATTCAGTACTTC. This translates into CSPYRPGKFAKNIQYF.

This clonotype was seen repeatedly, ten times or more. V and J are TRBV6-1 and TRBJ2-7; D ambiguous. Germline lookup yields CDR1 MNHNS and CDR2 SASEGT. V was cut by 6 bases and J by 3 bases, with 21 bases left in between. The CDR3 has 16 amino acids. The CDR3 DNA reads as TGTGCCAGCAGCGAAAAAGGAGAATGGATCTTCTACGAGCAGTACTTC. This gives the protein CASSEKGEWIFYEQYF.

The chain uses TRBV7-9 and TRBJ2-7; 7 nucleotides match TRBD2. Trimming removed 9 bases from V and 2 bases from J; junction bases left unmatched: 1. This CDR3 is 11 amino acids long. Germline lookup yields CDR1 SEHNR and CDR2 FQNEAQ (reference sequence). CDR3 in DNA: TGTGCCAGTACTAGCGCCTACGAGCAGTACTTC. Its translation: CASTSAYEQYF.